The next 20 T cell receptor beta chains were all read from a single sample in a study of T cells in Graves' hyperthyroidism and ophthalmopathy. TCR beta CDR3 sequences were amplified from RNA transcripts. HTBI primers were employed in a first-round RT-PCR of the TCR CDR3. MiXCR, run by TCRdb on the multiplex PCR reads, gives a single entry per CDR3 protein. The sample includes 350,000 to 400,000 distinct CDR3 sequences, 15% of them seen just once. The sequencing sample was made of blood. The receptors here all came from a woman aged 30 to 39 with Graves' hyperthyroidism.

This clonotype appeared many times. This chain joins TRBV18 and TRBJ2-5, with TRBD2 as a possible D gene (6 bases). The germline V and J ends were trimmed by 3 bases and 3 bases, with 14 bases remaining between them. CDR3 length: 15 residues. Germline V CDR1 and CDR2: KGHSH, LQKENI. The CDR3 DNA sequence: TGTGCCAGCTCACCCCTCCGGGACTTGGAAGAGACCCAGTACTTC. Protein product: CASSPLRDLEETQYF.

The chain uses TRBV20-1 and TRBJ2-6, with D unclear. In germline, CDR1 is DFQATT, CDR2 SNEGSKA (reference sequence). V was pared by 3 bases and J by 1 base, with 10 bases between. The CDR3 is 15 residues long. The CDR3 loop reads CSASGSRSGANVLTF. CDR3 DNA sequence: TGCAGTGCTAGTGGGTCGAGATCTGGGGCCAACGTCCTGACTTTC.

This clonotype was seen ten or more times. This chain joins TRBV20-1 and TRBJ1-1, with a possible D match to TRBD1 (5 bases). Germline V CDR1 and CDR2: DFQATT, SNEGSKA (reference sequence). This CDR3 has 14 residues. Trimming cost V 6 bases and J 1 base, with 15 bases left between them. The CDR3 here is CSAEIQVKNTEAFF. The DNA of the CDR3 is TGCAGTGCAGAAATACAGGTGAAGAACACTGAAGCTTTCTTT.

This clonotype has at least ten counts. CDR3 sequence reads: CASTPDKSTDTQYF. Written as DNA, the CDR3 is TGTGCCAGCACTCCCGACAAGAGCACAGATACGCAGTATTTT. The chain combines TRBV28 with TRBJ2-3, with D hard to call. CDR3 length: 14 amino acids. V was clipped by 7 bases and J by 0 bases, with 11 bases between them. Germline V gives CDR1 MDHEN, CDR2 SYDVKM.

This clonotype was detected many times. The V gene is TRBV6-1, the J gene TRBJ2-3; 9 nucleotides agree with TRBD2. Germline-derived CDR1 and CDR2 are MNHNS and SASEGT. CDR3 length: 17 amino acids. J was trimmed by 1 base and V by 5 bases; bases with no gene match: 10. In DNA, the CDR3 is TGTGCCAGCAGTCTTAATCCTAGGACTAGCGGCACAGATACGCAGTATTTT. Encoded protein: CASSLNPRTSGTDTQYF.

V is TRBV12-3 or TRBV12-4 and J is TRBJ2-5, with D unresolved. The CDR3 extends over 15 amino acids. The V gene lost 1 base and the J gene lost 5 bases, with 14 bases spanning the gap. The CDR3 protein is CASSLEPSIGETQYF. The CDR3 DNA reads TGTGCCAGCAGTTTAGAACCCAGCATAGGGGAGACCCAGTACTTC.

The CDR3 sequence is CAIRGPGLYGYTF. Here the CDR3 DNA reads TGTGCCATCAGGGGGCCGGGGCTCTATGGCTACACCTTC. The genes are TRBV7-2 and TRBJ1-2, with 8 bases identical to TRBD1. This CDR3 region has 13 residues. Per germline, CDR1 SGHTA and CDR2 FQGNSA. V lost 10 bases, J lost 4 bases, and 8 bases stayed unmatched.

This clonotype was detected ten times or more. This chain uses TRBV14 with TRBJ2-1; D is ambiguous. V was pared by 0 bases and J by 13 bases, with 10 bases between. CDR3 size: 12 residues. Germline V gives CDR1 SGHDN, CDR2 FVKESK. DNA of the CDR3: TGTGCCAGCAGCCAAGATTTCACCGCTCAGTTCTTC. Its protein is CASSQDFTAQFF.

A few counts support this clonotype. The V gene is TRBV12-3 or TRBV12-4, the J gene TRBJ2-1; tentatively, D is TRBD1 (6 bases). This CDR3 contains 15 residues. Trimming cost V 2 bases and J 2 bases, with 10 bases left between them. CDR3 region: CASSLFRGPYNEQFF. DNA for the CDR3: TGTGCCAGCAGTTTATTCAGGGGCCCCTACAATGAGCAGTTCTTC.

This clonotype was seen ten or more times. The chain uses TRBV29-1 and TRBJ1-5; 8 positions match TRBD1. Germline V gene lookup returns CDR1 SQVTM and CDR2 ANQGSEA. V lost 4 bases to trimming and J lost 5 bases; unmatched junction nucleotides: 7. This CDR3 region has 14 residues. CDR3 protein: CSVATGTGDQPQHF. The CDR3 DNA sequence: TGCAGCGTTGCTACCGGGACAGGCGATCAGCCCCAGCATTTT.

This clonotype was detected ten times or more. The rearrangement joins TRBV2 to TRBJ2-7; D gene uncertain. The CDR3 loop spans 13 amino acids. CDR1 and CDR2 from the germline V gene are SNHLY and FYNNEI. The V end was cut by 6 bases, the J end by 4 bases, with 13 bases between. The CDR3 nucleotides read TGTGCCAGCAGACGACTGGGCCAATACGAGCAGTACTTC. Its translation is CASRRLGQYEQYF.

CDR3 amino acids: CSAEILPIQFF. The CDR3 nucleotides read TGCAGTGCTGAAATCCTCCCCATACAGTTCTTC. The chain recombines TRBV20-1 with TRBJ2-1; D is undetermined. The germline V gene has CDR1 DFQATT and CDR2 SNEGSKA (reference sequence). The V gene lost 5 bases and the J gene lost 13 bases, with 15 bases spanning the gap. This CDR3 region has 11 residues.

The genes are TRBV24-1 and TRBJ2-5; 13 nucleotides align to TRBD2. The CDR3 is made up of 18 amino acids. Per germline, CDR1 KGHDR and CDR2 SFDVKD. With V trimmed by 5 bases and J by 5 bases, 13 bases remained unmatched. The CDR3 nucleotides are TGTGCCACCAGTGCAACTAGCGGGAGGGCCTTACCTCGCGAGACCCAGTACTTC. This translates into CATSATSGRALPRETQYF.

This clonotype was observed a few times. This chain links TRBV24-1 with TRBJ2-3, with a possible D match to TRBD1 (5 bases). Trimming removed 10 bases at V and 6 bases at J, with 16 bases between. The CDR3 runs 13 residues. Germline V gene data show CDR1 as KGHDR and CDR2 as SFDVKD. Here the CDR3 reads CATQTEIGDTQYF. The DNA of the CDR3 is TGTGCCACACAGACAGAGATTGGGGATACGCAGTATTTT.

This clonotype turned up a few times. The rearrangement uses TRBV12-3 or TRBV12-4 and TRBJ2-1, with 11 bases identical to TRBD1. This CDR3 has 15 residues. Unmatched junction bases numbered 9, after V lost 5 bases and J lost 9 bases. The CDR3 spells CASSPTGQGESEQFF. The CDR3 DNA is TGTGCCAGCAGTCCCACGGGACAGGGGGAGAGTGAGCAGTTCTTC.

This clonotype was counted ten times or more. The chain employs TRBV6-6 and TRBJ1-1; D unresolved. The ends were cut back, 2 bases at V and 2 bases at J, with 9 bases in the middle. The CDR3 is 14 amino acids. Germline CDR1 reads MNHNY; CDR2 reads SVGAGI (reference sequence). DNA of the CDR3: TGTGCCAGCAGTTACGTTGACACTAACACTGAAGCTTTCTTT. This translates into CASSYVDTNTEAFF.

The rearrangement joins TRBV6-4 to TRBJ2-2; D is unresolved. CDR3 length: 16 amino acids. The germline V gene has CDR1 MRHNA and CDR2 SNTAGT. Trimming took off 0 bases at V and 0 bases at J, with 8 bases between the two ends. The CDR3 DNA follows: TGTGCCAGCAGTGACTCTGGCCGGTCGAACACCGGGGAGCTGTTTTTT. Its translation is CASSDSGRSNTGELFF.

This clonotype was detected many times. This CDR3 is CASSPRDSRPEQYF. DNA of the CDR3: TGTGCCAGCAGCCCCCGGGACAGCCGTCCAGAGCAGTACTTC. This chain connects TRBV3-1 to TRBJ2-7; 7 nucleotides agree with TRBD1. The CDR3 covers 14 residues. Germline V gives CDR1 LGHDT, CDR2 YNNKEL (reference sequence). The junction had 10 bases not matched to a gene; V was cut back by 4 bases and J by 7 bases.

In this sample, this clonotype turned up many times. The chain joins TRBV24-1 to TRBJ1-5; unclear D gene. Trimming removed 4 bases at V and 1 base at J, with 13 bases between. The CDR3 runs 16 residues. Germline CDR1 reads KGHDR; CDR2 reads SFDVKD. The chain's CDR3 is CATSDPSQSSNQPQHF. Written as DNA, the CDR3 is TGTGCCACCAGTGACCCGTCACAGTCCAGCAATCAGCCCCAGCATTTT.

This clonotype has a count of ten or more. The chain employs TRBV28 and TRBJ1-2; D unresolved. CDR1 MDHEN and CDR2 SYDVKM come from the germline V gene. Trimming pared 3 bases from V and 4 bases from J, leaving 12 bases between. The length of the CDR3 is 14 residues. DNA for the CDR3: TGTGCCAGCAGTTTTCTGATCAGCTCCTATGGCTACACCTTC. Translated: CASSFLISSYGYTF.